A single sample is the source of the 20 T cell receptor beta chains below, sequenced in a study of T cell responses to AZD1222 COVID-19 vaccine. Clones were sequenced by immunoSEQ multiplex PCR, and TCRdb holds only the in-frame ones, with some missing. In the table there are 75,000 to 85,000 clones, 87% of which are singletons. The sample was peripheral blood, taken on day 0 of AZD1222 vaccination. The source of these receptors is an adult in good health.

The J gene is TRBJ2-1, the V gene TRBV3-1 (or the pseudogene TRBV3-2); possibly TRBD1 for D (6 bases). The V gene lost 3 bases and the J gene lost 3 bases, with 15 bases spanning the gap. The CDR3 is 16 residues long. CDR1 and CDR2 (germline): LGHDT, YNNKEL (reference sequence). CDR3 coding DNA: TGTGCCAGCAGCCAGGGGTTAGGGGGACACTACAATGAGCAGTTCTTC. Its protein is CASSQGLGGHYNEQFF.

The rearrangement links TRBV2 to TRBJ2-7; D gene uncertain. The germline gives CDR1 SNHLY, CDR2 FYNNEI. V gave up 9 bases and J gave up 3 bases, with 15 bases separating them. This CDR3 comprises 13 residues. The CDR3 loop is CASSPGRFYEQYF. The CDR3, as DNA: TGTGCCAGTTCCCCCGGCAGGTTCTACGAGCAGTACTTC.

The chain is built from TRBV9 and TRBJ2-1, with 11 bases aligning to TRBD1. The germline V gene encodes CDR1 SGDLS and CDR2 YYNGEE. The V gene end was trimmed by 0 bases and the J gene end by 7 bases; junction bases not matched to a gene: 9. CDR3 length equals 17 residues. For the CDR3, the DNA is TGTGCCAGCAGCGTAGAGGGGACAGGGGGACTACGGAATGAGCAGTTCTTC. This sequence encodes CASSVEGTGGLRNEQFF.

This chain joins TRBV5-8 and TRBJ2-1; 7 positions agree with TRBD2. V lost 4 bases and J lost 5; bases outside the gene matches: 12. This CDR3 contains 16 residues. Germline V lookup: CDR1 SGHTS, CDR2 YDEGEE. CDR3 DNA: TGTGCCAGCAGCCTCCCGCGGGAGACTTCGGACAATGAGCAGTTCTTC. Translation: CASSLPRETSDNEQFF.

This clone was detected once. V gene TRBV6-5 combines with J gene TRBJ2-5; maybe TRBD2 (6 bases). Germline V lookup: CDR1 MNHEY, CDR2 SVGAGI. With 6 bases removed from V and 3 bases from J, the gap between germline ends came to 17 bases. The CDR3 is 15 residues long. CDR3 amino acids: CASRWGELLKETQYF. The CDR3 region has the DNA TGTGCCAGCAGGTGGGGGGAACTACTAAAAGAGACCCAGTACTTC.

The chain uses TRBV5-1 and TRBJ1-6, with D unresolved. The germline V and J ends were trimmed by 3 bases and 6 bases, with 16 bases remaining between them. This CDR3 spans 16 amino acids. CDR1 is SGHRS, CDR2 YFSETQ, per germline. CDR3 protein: CASSSGAGSGNSPLHF. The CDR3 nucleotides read TGCGCCAGCAGCTCTGGAGCGGGCTCGGGTAATTCACCCCTCCACTTT.

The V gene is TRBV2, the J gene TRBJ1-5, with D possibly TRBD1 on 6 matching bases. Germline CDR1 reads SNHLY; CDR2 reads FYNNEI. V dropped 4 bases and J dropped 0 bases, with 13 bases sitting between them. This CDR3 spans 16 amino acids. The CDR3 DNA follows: TGTGCCAGCAGTGGGGGGGCGGAATATAGCAATCAGCCCCAGCATTTT. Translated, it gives CASSGGAEYSNQPQHF.

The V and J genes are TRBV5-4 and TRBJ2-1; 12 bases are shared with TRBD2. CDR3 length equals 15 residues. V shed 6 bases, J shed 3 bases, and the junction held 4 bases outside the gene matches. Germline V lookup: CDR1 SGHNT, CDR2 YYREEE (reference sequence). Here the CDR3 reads CASNRGLAGYNEQFF. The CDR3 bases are TGTGCCAGCAACAGGGGACTAGCGGGCTACAATGAGCAGTTCTTC.

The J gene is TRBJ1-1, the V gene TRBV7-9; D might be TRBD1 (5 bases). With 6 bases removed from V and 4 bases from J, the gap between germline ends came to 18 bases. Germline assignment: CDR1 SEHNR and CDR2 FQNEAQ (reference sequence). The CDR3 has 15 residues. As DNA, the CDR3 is TGTGCCAGCAGACAACTGGGCGGAAGGGGCACTGAAGCTTTCTTT. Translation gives CASRQLGGRGTEAFF.

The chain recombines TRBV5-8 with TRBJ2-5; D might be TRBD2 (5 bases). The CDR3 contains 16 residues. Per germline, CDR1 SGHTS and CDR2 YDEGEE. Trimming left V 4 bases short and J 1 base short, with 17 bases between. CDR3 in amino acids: CASSRTAGRAQETQYF. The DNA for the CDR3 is TGTGCCAGCAGCCGGACCGCGGGCAGAGCCCAAGAGACCCAGTACTTC. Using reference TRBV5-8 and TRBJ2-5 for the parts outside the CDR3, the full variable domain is EAGVTQSPTHLIKTRGQQATLRCSPISGHTSVYWYQQALGLGLQFLLWYDEGEERNRGNFPPRFSGRQFPNYSSELNVNALELEDSALYLCASSRTAGRAQETQYFGPGTRLLVL.

The DNA of the CDR3 is TGTGCCACCAGACCGACGGCCACAGATACGCAGTATTTT. It yields the protein CATRPTATDTQYF. V usage is TRBV15 and J usage is TRBJ2-3; D gene ambiguous. V shed 6 bases and J shed 2 bases, with 9 bases lying between them. The CDR3 covers 13 residues. CDR1 and CDR2 (germline): LNHNV, YYDKDF (reference sequence).

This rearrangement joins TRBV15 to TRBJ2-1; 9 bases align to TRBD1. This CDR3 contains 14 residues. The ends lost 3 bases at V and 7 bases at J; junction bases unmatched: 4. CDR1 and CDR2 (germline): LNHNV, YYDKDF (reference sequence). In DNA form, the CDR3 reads TGTGCCACCAGCAGCCGGGACAGGGATAATGAGCAGTTCTTC. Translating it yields CATSSRDRDNEQFF. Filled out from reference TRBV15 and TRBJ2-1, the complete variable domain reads DAMVIQNPRYQVTQFGKPVTLSCSQTLNHNVMYWYQQKSSQAPKLLFHYYDKDFNNEADTPDNFQSRRPNTSFCFLDIRSPGLGDTAMYLCATSSRDRDNEQFFGPGTRLTVL.

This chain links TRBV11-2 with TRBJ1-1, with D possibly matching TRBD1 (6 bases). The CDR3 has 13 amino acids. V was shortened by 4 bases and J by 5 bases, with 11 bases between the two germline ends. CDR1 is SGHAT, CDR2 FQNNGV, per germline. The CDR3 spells CASSSPGATEAFF. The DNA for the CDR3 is TGTGCCAGCAGCTCCCCAGGGGCGACTGAAGCTTTCTTT.

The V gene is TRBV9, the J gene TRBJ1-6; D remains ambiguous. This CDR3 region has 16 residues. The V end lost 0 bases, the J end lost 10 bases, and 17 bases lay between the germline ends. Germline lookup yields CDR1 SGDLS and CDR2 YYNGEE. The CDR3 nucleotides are TGTGCCAGCAGCGTAGAGGTCGGGGAGGGTCCATCACCCCTCCACTTT. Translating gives CASSVEVGEGPSPLHF.

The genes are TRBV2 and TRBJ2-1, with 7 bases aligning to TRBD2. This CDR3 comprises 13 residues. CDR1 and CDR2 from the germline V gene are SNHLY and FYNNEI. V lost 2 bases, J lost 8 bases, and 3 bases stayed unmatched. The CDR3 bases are TGTGCCAGCAGTGAACGGGGGGATCATGAGCAGTTCTTC. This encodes CASSERGDHEQFF.

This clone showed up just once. CDR3 sequence reads: CASSTGTSGTTDTQYF. CDR3 DNA: TGTGCCAGCAGTACCGGGACTAGCGGGACAACAGATACGCAGTATTTT. The chain has TRBV6-2 or TRBV6-3 and TRBJ2-3, with 13 bases aligning to TRBD2. V lost 5 bases to trimming and J lost 3 bases; unmatched junction nucleotides: 5. Germline V gene data show CDR1 as MNHEY and CDR2 as SVGEGT. The CDR3 consists of 16 residues.

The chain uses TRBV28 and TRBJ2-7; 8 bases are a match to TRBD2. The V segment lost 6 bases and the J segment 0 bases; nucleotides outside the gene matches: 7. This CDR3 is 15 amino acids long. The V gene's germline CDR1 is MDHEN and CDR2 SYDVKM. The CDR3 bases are TGTGCCAGCAGAAACGGACGGGAGGGCTCCTACGAGCAGTACTTC. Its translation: CASRNGREGSYEQYF.

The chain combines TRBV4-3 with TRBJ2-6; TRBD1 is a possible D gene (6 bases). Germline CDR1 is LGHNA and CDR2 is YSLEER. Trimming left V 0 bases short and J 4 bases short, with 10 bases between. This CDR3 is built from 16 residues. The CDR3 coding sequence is TGCGCCAGCAGCCAAGAGAGGGGGTCCGGGGCCAACGTCCTGACTTTC. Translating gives CASSQERGSGANVLTF.

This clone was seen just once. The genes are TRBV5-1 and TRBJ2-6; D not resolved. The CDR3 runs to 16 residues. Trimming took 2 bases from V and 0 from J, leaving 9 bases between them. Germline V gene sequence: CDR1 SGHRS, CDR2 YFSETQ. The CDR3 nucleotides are TGCGCCAGCAGCTTAACAGCATACTCTGGGGCCAACGTCCTGACTTTC. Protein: CASSLTAYSGANVLTF.

CDR3 nucleotide sequence: TGTGCCAGCAGCCCCACCGGGGAGCTGTTTTTT. This gives the protein CASSPTGELFF. This sequence joins TRBV13 and TRBJ2-2; no reliable D call. The CDR3 extends over 11 amino acids. The V gene lost 5 bases and the J gene lost 4 bases, with 2 bases spanning the gap. Germline CDR1 and CDR2: PRHDT and FYEKMQ (reference sequence).